The 3 T cell receptor beta chains reported below all come from one sample, sequenced in a study of blood T cell repertoires in COVID-19. The method was immunoSEQ multiplex PCR; TCRdb's version includes in-frame clones alone and lacks a portion of them. The profile covers approximately 200,000 clones, with 85% appearing a single time and over 15% taken by the ten largest. Sequenced sample: PBMCs or T cells enriched from blood (not recorded which). These receptors were obtained from a man in his forties or fifties who had recovered from COVID-19.

The chain carries TRBV28 and TRBJ2-7, with 9 nucleotides matching TRBD1. Trimming cost V 5 bases and J 3 bases; bases outside gene matches: 11. This CDR3 contains 16 residues. The germline gives CDR1 MDHEN, CDR2 SYDVKM. DNA for the CDR3: TGTGCCAGCAGTGTAATCACAGGGGGCGTAAACTACGAGCAGTACTTC. It translates to CASSVITGGVNYEQYF.

The CDR3 nucleotides are TGCGCCAGCAGCCCGGGACTAGCGACAAAGAGGCGCTACAATGAGCAGTTCTTC. This translates into CASSPGLATKRRYNEQFF. V and J are TRBV23-1 and TRBJ2-1, with TRBD2 matching over 10 bases. TRBV23-1 is an ORF; its function is uncertain. The length of the CDR3 is 18 residues. The V gene end was trimmed by 6 bases and the J gene end by 3 bases; junction bases not matched to a gene: 14.

Many counts were recorded for this clone. The rearrangement uses TRBV6-5 and TRBJ2-6; 7 nucleotides line up with TRBD1. The ends lost 6 bases at V and 0 bases at J; junction bases unmatched: 2. CDR3 size: 15 residues. The germline V gene has CDR1 MNHEY and CDR2 SVGAGI. CDR3 bases: TGTGCCAGCAGCGACAGGGTCTCTGGGGCCAACGTCCTGACTTTC. Translation gives CASSDRVSGANVLTF.